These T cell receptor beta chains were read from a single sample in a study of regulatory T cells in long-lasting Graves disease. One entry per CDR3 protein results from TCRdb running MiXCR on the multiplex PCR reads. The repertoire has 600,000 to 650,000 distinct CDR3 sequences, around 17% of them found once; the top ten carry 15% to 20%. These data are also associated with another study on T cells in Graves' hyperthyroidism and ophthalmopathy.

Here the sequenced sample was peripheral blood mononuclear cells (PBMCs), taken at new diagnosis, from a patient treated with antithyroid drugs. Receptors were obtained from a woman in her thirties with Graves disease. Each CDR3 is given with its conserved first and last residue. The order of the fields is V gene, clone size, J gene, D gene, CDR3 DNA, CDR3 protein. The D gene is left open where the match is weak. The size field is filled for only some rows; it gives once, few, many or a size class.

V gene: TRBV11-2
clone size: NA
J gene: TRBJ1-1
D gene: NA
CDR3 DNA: TGTGCCAGCACCAAAGGGAGGGTCAGAACTGAAGCTTTCTTT
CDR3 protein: CASTKGRVRTEAFF

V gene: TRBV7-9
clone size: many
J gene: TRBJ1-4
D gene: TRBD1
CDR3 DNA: TGTGCCAGCAGCGGAACGGGACAGGGCGATGAAAAACTGTTTTTT
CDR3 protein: CASSGTGQGDEKLFF

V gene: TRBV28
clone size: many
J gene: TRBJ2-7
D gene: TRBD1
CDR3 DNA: TGTGCCAGCAGTGGCCGACAGGGCCACGAGCAGTACTTC
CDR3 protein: CASSGRQGHEQYF

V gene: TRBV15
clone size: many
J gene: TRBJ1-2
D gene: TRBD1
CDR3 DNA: TGTGCCACCAGCAAGGGGACAGGGGGCGGCTATGGCTACACCTTC
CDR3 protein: CATSKGTGGGYGYTF

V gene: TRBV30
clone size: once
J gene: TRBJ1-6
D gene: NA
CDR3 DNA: TGTGCCTGGAGCCCGGGACTCGAAAATTCACCCCTCCACTTT
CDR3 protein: CAWSPGLENSPLHF

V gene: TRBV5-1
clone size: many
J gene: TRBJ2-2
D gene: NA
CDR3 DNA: TGCGCCAGCAGCTACCCAGCTCTTGCGAACACCGGGGAGCTGTTTTTT
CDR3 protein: CASSYPALANTGELFF

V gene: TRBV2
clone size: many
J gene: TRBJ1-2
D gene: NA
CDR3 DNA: TGTGCCAGCAGTGCCCGGCAGTCCCCAAGCCTCTATGGCTACACCTTC
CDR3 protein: CASSARQSPSLYGYTF

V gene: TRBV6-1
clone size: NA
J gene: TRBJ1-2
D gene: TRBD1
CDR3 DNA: TGTGCCAGCAGCACGGACAGGCCCAACTATGGCTACACCTTC
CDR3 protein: CASSTDRPNYGYTF

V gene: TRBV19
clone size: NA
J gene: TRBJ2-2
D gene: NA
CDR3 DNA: TGTGCCAGTAGTATAGGTGGGCCGGGTATGATCGGGGAGCTGTTTTTT
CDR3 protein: CASSIGGPGMIGELFF

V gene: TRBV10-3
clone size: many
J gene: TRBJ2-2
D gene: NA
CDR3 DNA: TGTGCCATCAGTGAGGGGCCCGCGAACACCGGGGAGCTGTTTTTT
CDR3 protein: CAISEGPANTGELFF

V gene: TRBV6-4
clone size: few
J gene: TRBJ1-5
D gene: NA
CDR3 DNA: TGTGCCAGCAGTCCTACAGCCCGAAATCAGCCCCAGCATTTT
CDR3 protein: CASSPTARNQPQHF

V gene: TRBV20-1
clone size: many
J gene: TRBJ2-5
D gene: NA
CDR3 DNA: TGCAGTGCTCCCCTTCGGGGAACGGAGACCCAGTACTTC
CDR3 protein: CSAPLRGTETQYF

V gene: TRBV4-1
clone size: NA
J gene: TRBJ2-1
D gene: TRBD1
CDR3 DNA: TGCGCCAGCAGCCCCAAGTTCCTCTCAGGGGGCTCCTACAATGAGCAGTTCTTC
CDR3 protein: CASSPKFLSGGSYNEQFF

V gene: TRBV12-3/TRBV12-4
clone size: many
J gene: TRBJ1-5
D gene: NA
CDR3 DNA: TGTGCCAGCAGTTTATCGGACAGTTGGGCAAATCAGCCCCAGCATTTT
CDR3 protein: CASSLSDSWANQPQHF

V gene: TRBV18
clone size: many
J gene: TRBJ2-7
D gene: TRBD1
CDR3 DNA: TGTGCCAGCTCACAAGTATCCGGGACAGGAGCCTACGAGCAGTACTTC
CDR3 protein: CASSQVSGTGAYEQYF

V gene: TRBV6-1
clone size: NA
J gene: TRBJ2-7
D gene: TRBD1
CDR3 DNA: TGTGCCACCAACAGCATCGGGACAGGTTCCTACGAGCAGTACTTC
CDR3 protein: CATNSIGTGSYEQYF

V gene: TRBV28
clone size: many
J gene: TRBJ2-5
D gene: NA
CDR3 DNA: TGTGCCAGCAGGTTATGGGGTCAAGAGACCCAGTACTTC
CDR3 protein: CASRLWGQETQYF

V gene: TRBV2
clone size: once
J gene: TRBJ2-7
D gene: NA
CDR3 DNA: TGTGCCAGCAGCCCCGAAGAGCTCTACGAGCGGTACTTC
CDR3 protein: CASSPEELYERYF

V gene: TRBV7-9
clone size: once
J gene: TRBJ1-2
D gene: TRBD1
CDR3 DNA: TGTGCCAGCAGCACGTGGACAGGGGATAGCTACACCTTC
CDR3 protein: CASSTWTGDSYTF

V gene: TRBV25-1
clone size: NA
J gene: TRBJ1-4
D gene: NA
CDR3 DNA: TGTGCCAGCAGTGGGACGACAGTTTTAAATGAAAAACTGTTTTTT
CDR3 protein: CASSGTTVLNEKLFF

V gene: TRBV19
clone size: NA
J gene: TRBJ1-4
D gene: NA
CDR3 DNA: TGTGCCAGTAGTATAGGCCACAGCTATAATGAAAAACTGTTTTTT
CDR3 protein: CASSIGHSYNEKLFF

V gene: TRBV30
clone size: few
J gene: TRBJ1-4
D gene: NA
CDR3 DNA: TGTGCCTGGAGTGGACAGGCGTCAAATGAAAAACTGTTTTTT
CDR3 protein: CAWSGQASNEKLFF

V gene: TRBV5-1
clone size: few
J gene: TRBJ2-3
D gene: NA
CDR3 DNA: TGCGCCAGCAGCTGGGACTGGCACACAGATACGCAGTATTTT
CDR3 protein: CASSWDWHTDTQYF

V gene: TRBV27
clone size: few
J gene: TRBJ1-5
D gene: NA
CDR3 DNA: TGTGCCAGCCAAGCGTCAGGTTGGACGTTTGCGAATCAGCCCCAGCATTTT
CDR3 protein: CASQASGWTFANQPQHF

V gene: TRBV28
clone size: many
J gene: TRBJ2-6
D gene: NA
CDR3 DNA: TGTGCCAGCAGGGATGGAGGGGGATTAGCTGGGGCCAACGTCCTGACTTTC
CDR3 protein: CASRDGGGLAGANVLTF

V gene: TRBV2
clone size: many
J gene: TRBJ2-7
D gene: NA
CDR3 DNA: TGTGCCAGCAGTGGTTTTTGGGCATACGAGCAGTACTTC
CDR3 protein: CASSGFWAYEQYF

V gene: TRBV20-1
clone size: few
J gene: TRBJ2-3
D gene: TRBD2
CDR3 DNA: TGCAGTGCCGCCACTAGCGGGAGGGGGGATACGCAGTATTTT
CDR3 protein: CSAATSGRGDTQYF

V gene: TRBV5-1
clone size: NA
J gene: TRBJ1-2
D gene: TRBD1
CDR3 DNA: TGTGCCAGCAGCTTCTTGACAGGGGCCAACTATGGCTACACCTTC
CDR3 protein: CASSFLTGANYGYTF

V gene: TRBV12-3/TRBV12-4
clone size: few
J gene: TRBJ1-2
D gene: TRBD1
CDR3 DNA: TGTGCCAGCAGTTTCGCGGACAGGGTTAGCTATGGCTACACCTTC
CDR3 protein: CASSFADRVSYGYTF

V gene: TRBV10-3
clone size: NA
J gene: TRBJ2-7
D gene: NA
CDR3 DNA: TGTGCCATCAGTGAGGAGGAGCCCTCTTACGAGCAGTACTTC
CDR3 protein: CAISEEEPSYEQYF

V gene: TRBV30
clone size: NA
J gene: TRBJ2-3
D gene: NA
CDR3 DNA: TGTGCCTGGAGCAAATTGGGACCGCGCACAGATACGCAGTATTTT
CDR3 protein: CAWSKLGPRTDTQYF

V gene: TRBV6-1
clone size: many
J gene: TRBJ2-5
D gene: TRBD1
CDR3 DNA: TGTGCCAGCAGCCGGGGACAGAACCAAGAGACCCAGTACTTC
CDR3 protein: CASSRGQNQETQYF

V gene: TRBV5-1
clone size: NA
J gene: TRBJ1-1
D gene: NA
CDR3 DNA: TGCGCCAGCAGCTTGGACTCCTGGCGCTCTGAAGCTTTCTTT
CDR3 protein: CASSLDSWRSEAFF

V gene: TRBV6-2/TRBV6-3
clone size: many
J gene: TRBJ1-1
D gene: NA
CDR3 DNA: TGTGCCAGCAGTGAGACAGATAACACTGAAGCTTTCTTT
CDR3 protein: CASSETDNTEAFF

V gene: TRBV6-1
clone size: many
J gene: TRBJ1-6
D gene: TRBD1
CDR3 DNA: TGTGCCAGCAGTGTGACAGGGAGCTCCTATAATTCACCCCTCCACTTT
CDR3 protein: CASSVTGSSYNSPLHF

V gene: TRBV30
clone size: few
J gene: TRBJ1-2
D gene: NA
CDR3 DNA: TGTGCCTGGAGTGTAGGGGGGAGCTCCGGCGGCTACACCTTC
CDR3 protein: CAWSVGGSSGGYTF

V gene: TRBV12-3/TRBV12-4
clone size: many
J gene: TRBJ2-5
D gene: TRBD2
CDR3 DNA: TGTGCCAGCAGTTTCGGGAGCGGGAAAGAGACCCAGTACTTC
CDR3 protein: CASSFGSGKETQYF

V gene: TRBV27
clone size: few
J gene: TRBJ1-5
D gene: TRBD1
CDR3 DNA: TGTGCCAGTTGGGGACAGGGGAATCAGCCCCAGCATTTT
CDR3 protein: CASWGQGNQPQHF

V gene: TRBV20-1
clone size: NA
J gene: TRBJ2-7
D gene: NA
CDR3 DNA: TGCAGTGCTAGCCCGGTGGGGCAGTACTTC
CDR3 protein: CSASPVGQYF

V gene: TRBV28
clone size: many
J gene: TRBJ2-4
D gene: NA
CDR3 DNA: TGTGCCAGCAGACTGGACCTTAGGAACATTCAGTACTTC
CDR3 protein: CASRLDLRNIQYF

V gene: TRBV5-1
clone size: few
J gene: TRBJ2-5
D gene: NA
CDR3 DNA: TGCGCCAGCAGCTTGGCGGCCCAGGAAGAGACCCAGTACTTC
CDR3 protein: CASSLAAQEETQYF

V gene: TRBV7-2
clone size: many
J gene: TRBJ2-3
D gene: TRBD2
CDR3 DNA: TGTGCCAGCAGCTTAGCGGGGACTAGCGTGGGCACAGATACGCAGTATTTT
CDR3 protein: CASSLAGTSVGTDTQYF

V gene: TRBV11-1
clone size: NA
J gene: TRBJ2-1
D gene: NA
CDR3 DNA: TGTGCCAGCAGGAGGGTCGGATCCTACAATGAGCAGTTCTTC
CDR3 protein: CASRRVGSYNEQFF

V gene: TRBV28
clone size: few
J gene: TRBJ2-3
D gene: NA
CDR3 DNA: TGTGCCAGCGGCAAATTAGATACGCAGTATTTT
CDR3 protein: CASGKLDTQYF

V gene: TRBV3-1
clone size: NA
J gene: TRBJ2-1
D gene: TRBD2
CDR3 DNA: TGTGCCAGCAGCCAAGAGGGGCTAGCGGAGACCTACAATGAGCAGTTCTTC
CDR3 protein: CASSQEGLAETYNEQFF

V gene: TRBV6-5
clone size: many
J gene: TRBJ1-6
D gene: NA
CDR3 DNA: TGTGCCAGCAGTTACTCGATCGGTAGCAATTCACCCCTCCACTTT
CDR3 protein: CASSYSIGSNSPLHF

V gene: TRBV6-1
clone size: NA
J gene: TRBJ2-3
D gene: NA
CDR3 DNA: TGTGCCAGCGGAAGAGGTGGCGGGCCCTCGGGGCAGTATTTT
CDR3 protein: CASGRGGGPSGQYF

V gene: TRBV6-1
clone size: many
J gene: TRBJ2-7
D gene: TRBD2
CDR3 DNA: TGTGCCAGCGGCCGGGACTACGCGTACTTC
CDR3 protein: CASGRDYAYF

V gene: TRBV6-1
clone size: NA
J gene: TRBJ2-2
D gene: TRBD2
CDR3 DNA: TGTGCCAGCCGGAAGCCGGGACTAGTGACGAACACCGGGGAGCTGTTTTTT
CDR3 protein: CASRKPGLVTNTGELFF

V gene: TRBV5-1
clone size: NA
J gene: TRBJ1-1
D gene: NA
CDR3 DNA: TGTGCCAGCAGCGTAAGTGACGGGAAGAACACTGAAGCTTTCTTT
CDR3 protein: CASSVSDGKNTEAFF

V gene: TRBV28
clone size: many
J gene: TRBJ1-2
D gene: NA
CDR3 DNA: TGTGCCAGCAGTTTTGCCCTGGCGGGGGGCGACGGCTACACCTTC
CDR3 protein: CASSFALAGGDGYTF

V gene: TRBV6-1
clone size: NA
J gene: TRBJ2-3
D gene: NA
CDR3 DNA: TGTGCCAGCAGCTCCGATCAGGGTCCCGATGCAGATACGCAGTATTTT
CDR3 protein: CASSSDQGPDADTQYF

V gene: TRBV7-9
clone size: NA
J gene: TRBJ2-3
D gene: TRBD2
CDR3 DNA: TGTGCCAGCAGCTTTCGGCGGGAGACGGATACGCAGTATTTT
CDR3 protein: CASSFRRETDTQYF

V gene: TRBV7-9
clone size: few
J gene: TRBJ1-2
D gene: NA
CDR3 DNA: TGTGCCAGCAGCTTTTTCCCGGTCGGTTACTATGGCTACACCTTC
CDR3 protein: CASSFFPVGYYGYTF

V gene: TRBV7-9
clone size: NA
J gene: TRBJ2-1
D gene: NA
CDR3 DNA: TGTGCCAGCAGTCTCGTTACCGGGGACTCCTACAATGAGCAGTTCTTC
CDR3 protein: CASSLVTGDSYNEQFF

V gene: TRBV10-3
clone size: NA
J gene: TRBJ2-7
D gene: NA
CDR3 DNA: TGTGCCATCAGTAGACAGACCTACGAGCAGTACTTC
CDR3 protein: CAISRQTYEQYF

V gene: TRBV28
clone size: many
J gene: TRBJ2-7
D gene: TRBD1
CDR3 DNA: TGTGCCAGCACCGAACCGGGACAGGGATCCTACGAGCAGTACTTC
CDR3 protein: CASTEPGQGSYEQYF

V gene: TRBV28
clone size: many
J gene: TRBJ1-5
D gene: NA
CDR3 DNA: TGTGCCAGCAGACAGTACAATCAGCCCCAGCATTTT
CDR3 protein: CASRQYNQPQHF